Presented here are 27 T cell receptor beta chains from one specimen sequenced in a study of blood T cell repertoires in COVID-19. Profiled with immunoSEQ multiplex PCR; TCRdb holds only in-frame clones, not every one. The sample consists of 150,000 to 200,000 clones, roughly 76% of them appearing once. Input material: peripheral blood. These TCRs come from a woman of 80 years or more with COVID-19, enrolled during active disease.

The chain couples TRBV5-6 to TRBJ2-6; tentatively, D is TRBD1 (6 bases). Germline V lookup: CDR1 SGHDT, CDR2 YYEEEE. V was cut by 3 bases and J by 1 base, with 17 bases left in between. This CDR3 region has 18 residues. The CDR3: CASSSEVYRASGANVLTF. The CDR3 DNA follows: TGTGCCAGCAGCTCGGAAGTCTACAGGGCGTCTGGGGCCAACGTCCTGACTTTC.

This CDR3 reads CASSLLLAGGTAYEQYF. The CDR3 DNA reads TGTGCCAGCAGCTTATTACTAGCGGGTGGGACAGCCTACGAGCAGTACTTC. J is TRBJ2-7 and V is TRBV7-6, with 9 bases that match TRBD2. The CDR3 is 17 residues long. V was clipped by 2 bases and J by 2 bases; unmatched bases: 10. Germline V gene lookup returns CDR1 SGHVS and CDR2 FNYEAQ.

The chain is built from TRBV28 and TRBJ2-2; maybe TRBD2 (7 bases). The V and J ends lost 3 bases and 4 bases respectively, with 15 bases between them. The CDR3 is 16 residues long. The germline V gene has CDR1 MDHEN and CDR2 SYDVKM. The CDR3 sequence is CASSFRGEGFTGELFF. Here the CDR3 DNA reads TGTGCCAGCAGTTTTAGGGGGGAGGGCTTCACCGGGGAGCTGTTTTTT.

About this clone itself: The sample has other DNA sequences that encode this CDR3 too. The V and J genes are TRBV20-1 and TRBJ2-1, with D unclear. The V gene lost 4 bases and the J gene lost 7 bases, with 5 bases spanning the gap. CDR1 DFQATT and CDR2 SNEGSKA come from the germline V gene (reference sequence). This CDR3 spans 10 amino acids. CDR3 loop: CSATGNEQFF. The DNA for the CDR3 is TGCAGTGCTACCGGGAATGAGCAGTTCTTC.

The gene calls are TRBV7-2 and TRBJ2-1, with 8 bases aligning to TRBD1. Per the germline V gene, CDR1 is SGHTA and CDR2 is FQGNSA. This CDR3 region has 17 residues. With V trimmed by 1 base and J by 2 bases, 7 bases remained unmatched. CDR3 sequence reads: CASSLGPRGQTYNEQFF. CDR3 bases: TGTGCCAGCAGCTTAGGCCCCAGGGGGCAAACCTACAATGAGCAGTTCTTC.

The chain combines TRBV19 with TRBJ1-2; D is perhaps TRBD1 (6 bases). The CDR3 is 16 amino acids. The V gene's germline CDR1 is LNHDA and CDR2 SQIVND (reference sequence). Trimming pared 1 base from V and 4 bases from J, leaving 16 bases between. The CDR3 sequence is CASSIAPGGQFYGYTF. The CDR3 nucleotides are TGTGCCAGTAGTATAGCTCCCGGGGGGCAGTTCTATGGCTACACCTTC.

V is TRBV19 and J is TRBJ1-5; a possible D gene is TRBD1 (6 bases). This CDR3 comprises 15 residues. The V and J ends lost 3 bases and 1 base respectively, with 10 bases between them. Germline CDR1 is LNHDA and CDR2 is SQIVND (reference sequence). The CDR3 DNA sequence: TGTGCCAGTAGTATCGGGACATGGAGCAATCAGCCCCAGCATTTT. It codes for CASSIGTWSNQPQHF.

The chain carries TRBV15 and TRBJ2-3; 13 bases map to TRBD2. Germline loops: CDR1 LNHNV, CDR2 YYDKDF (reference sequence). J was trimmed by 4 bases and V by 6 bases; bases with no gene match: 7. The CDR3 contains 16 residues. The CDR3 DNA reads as TGTGCCACCAGACTAGCGGGAGGGCCAGGGTCAGATACGCAGTATTTT. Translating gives CATRLAGGPGSDTQYF.

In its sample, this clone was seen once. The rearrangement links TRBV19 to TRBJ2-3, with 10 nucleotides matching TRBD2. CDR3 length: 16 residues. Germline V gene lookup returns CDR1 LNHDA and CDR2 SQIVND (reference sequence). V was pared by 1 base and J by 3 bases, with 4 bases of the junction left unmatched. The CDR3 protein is CASSIVAGGITDTQYF. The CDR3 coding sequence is TGTGCCAGTAGTATAGTAGCGGGGGGAATTACAGATACGCAGTATTTT. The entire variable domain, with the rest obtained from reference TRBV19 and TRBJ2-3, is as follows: DGGITQSPKYLFRKEGQNVTLSCEQNLNHDAMYWYRQDPGQGLRLIYYSQIVNDFQKGDIAEGYSVSREKKESFPLTVTSAQKNPTAFYLCASSIVAGGITDTQYFGPGTRLTVL.

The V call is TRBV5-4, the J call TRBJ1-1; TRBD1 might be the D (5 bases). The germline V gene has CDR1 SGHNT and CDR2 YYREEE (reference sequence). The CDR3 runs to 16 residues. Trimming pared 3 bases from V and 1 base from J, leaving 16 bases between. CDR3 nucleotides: TGTGCCAGCAGCTCGGAAGGACACGGACGGAACACTGAAGCTTTCTTT. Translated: CASSSEGHGRNTEAFF. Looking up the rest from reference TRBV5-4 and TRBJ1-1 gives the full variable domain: ETGVTQSPTHLIKTRGQQVTLRCSSQSGHNTVSWYQQALGQGPQFIFQYYREEENGRGNFPPRFSGLQFPNYSSELNVNALELDDSALYLCASSSEGHGRNTEAFFGQGTRLTVV.

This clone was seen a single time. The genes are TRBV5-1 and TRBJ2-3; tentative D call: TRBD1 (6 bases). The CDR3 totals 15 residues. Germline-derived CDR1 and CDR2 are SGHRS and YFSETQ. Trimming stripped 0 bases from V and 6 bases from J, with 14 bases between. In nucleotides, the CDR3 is TGCGCCAGCAGCTTGGAGTCAGGGGCCCCCGATACGCAGTATTTT. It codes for CASSLESGAPDTQYF.

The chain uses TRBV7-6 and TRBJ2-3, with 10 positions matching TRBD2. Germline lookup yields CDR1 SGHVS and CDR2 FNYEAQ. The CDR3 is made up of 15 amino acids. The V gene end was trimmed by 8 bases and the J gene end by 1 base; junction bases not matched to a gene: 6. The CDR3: CASRESGRGTDTQYF. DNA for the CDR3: TGTGCCAGCCGAGAGAGCGGGAGGGGCACAGATACGCAGTATTTT.

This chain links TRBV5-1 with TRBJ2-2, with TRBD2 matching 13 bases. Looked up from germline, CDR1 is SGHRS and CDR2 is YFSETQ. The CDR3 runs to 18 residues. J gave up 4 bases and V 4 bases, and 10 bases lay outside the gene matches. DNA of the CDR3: TGCGCCAGCAGCCAGGGACTAGCGGGGACACCGGGCACCGGGGAGCTGTTTTTT. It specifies CASSQGLAGTPGTGELFF.

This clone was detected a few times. CDR3 in DNA: TGTGCCAGTAGCACACTGCCTCCGGGAAATAATGAAAAACTGTTTTTT. As protein: CASSTLPPGNNEKLFF. V gene TRBV19 combines with J gene TRBJ1-4; D not resolved. Trimming pared 6 bases from V and 4 bases from J, leaving 18 bases between. The CDR3 sequence is 16 residues long. Germline CDR1 LNHDA, CDR2 SQIVND (reference sequence).

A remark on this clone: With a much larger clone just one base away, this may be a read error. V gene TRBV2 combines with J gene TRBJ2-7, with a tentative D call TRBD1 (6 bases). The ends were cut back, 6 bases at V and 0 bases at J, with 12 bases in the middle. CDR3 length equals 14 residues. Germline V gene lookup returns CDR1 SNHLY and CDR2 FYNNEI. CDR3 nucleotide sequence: TGTGCCAGCAGATTCGACAGGAGCTCCTACGAGCAGTACTTC. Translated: CASRFDRSSYEQYF.

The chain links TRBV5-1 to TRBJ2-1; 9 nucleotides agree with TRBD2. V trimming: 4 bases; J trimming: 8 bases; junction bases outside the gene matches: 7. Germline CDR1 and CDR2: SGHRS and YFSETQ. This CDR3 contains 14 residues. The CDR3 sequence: CASSAGGPVDEQFF. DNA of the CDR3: TGCGCCAGCAGCGCGGGAGGGCCCGTGGATGAGCAGTTCTTC.

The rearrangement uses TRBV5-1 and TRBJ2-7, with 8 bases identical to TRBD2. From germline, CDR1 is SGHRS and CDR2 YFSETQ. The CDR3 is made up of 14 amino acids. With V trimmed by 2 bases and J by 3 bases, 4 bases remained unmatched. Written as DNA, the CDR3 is TGCGCCAGCAGCTTCGGCCTAGCGGGCTACGAGCAGTACTTC. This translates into CASSFGLAGYEQYF. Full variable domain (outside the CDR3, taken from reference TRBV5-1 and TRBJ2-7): KAGVTQTPRYLIKTRGQQVTLSCSPISGHRSVSWYQQTPGQGLQFLFEYFSETQRNKGNFPGRFSGRQFSNSRSEMNVSTLELGDSALYLCASSFGLAGYEQYFGPGTRLTVT.

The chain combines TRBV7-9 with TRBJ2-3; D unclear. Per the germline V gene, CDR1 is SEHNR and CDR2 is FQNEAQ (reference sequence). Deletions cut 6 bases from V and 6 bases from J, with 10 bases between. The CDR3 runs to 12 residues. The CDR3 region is CASRAVGDTQYF. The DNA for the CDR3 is TGTGCCAGCAGGGCCGTCGGGGATACGCAGTATTTT.

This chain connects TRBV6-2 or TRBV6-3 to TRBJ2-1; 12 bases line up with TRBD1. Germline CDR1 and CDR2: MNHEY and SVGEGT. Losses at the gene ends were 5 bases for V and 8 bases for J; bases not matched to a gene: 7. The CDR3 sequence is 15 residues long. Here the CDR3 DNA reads TGTGCCAGCAGTGACCCGGGACAGGGGGCTGATGAGCAGTTCTTC. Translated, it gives CASSDPGQGADEQFF.

The CDR3 region is CARSLAYGTSGRVTGELFF. Here the CDR3 DNA reads TGTGCCAGAAGCTTGGCCTATGGGACTAGCGGGAGGGTCACCGGGGAGCTGTTTTTT. This chain connects TRBV5-3 to TRBJ2-2; 16 positions match TRBD2. TRBV5-3 is designated an ORF whose function remains uncertain. Unmatched junction bases numbered 6, after V lost 0 bases and J lost 4 bases. This CDR3 is built from 19 residues.

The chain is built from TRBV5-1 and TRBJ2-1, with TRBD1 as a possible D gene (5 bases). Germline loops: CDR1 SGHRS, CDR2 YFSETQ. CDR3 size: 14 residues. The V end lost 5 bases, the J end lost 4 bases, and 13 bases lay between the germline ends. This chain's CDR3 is CASSLQGYYNEQFF. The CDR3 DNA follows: TGCGCCAGCAGTCTCCAGGGCTATTACAATGAGCAGTTCTTC.

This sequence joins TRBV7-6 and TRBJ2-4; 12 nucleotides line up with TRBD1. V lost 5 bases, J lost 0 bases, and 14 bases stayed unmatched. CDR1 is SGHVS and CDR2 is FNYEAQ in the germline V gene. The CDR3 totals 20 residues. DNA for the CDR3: TGTGCCAGCAGCCCGAGATGGGACAGGGGGCCGCAAGAAGCCAAAAACATTCAGTACTTC. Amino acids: CASSPRWDRGPQEAKNIQYF. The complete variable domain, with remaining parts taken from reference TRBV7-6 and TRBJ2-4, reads GAGVSQSPRYKVTKRGQDVALRCDPISGHVSLYWYRQALGQGPEFLTYFNYEAQQDKSGLPNDRFSAERPEGSISTLTIQRTEQRDSAMYRCASSPRWDRGPQEAKNIQYFGAGTRLSVL.

The CDR3 sequence is CASSLEEESGYTF. CDR3 in DNA: TGTGCCAGCTCACTTGAGGAGGAAAGTGGCTACACCTTC. The chain has TRBV18 and TRBJ1-2; no definite D call. Deletions cut 4 bases from V and 7 bases from J, with 13 bases between. The CDR3 has 13 residues. The germline CDR1 and CDR2 sequences are KGHSH and LQKENI.

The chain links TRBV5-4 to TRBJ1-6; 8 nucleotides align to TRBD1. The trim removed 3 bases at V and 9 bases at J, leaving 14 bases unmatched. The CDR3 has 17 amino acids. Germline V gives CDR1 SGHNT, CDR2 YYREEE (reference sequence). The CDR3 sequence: CASSSPALQGVSSPLHF. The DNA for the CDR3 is TGTGCCAGCAGCTCGCCGGCCTTACAGGGGGTAAGTTCACCCCTCCACTTT.

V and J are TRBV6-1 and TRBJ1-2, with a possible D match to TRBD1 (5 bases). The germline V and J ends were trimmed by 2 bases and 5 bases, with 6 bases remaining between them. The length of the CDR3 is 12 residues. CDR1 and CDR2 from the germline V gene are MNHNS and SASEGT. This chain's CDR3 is CASSERGYGYTF. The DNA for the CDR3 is TGTGCCAGCAGTGAAAGGGGATATGGCTACACCTTC.

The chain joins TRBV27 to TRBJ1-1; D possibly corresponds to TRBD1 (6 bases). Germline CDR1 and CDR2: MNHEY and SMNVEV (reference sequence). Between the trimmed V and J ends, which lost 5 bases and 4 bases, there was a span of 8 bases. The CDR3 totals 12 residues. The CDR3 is CASSEGGTEAFF. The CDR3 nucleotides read TGTGCCAGCAGTGAAGGGGGCACTGAAGCTTTCTTT.

Here the CDR3 DNA reads TGTGCCAGCAGCCCTAGCGGAACGCCGTACGAGCAGTACTTC. It yields the protein CASSPSGTPYEQYF. The genes are TRBV3-1 (or the pseudogene TRBV3-2) and TRBJ2-7; TRBD2 matches at 7 bases. The CDR3 sequence is 14 residues long. Unmatched junction bases numbered 7, after V lost 4 bases and J lost 4 bases. Germline CDR1 reads LGHDT; CDR2 reads YNNKEL (reference sequence).